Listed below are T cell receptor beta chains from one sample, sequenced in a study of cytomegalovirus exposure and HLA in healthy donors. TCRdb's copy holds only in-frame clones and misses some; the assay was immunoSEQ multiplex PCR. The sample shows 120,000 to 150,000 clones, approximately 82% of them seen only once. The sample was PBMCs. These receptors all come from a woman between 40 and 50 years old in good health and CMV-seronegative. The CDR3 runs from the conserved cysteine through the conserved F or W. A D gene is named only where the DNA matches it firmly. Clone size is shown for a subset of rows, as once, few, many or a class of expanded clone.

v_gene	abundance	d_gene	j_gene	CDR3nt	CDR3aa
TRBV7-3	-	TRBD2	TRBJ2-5	TGTGCCAGCAGCCTGAGCGGGAGTAGGGAGACCCAGTACTTC	CASSLSGSRETQYF
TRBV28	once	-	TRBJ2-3	TGTGCCAGCAGTTTCTCTCTTCCGGGAGCCACGGGAGATACGCAGTATTTT	CASSFSLPGATGDTQYF
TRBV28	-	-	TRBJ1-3	TGTGCCAGCAGAACCACCAGGGGCGGTGGAAACACCATATATTTT	CASRTTRGGGNTIYF
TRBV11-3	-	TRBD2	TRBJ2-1	TGTGCCAGCAGTCGGACTAGCGGGAGTTACAATGAGCAGTTCTTC	CASSRTSGSYNEQFF
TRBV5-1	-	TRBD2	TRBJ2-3	TGCGCCAGCAGCTTGGGAGTAGCGGGAGCCCCGAGCACAGATACGCAGTATTTT	CASSLGVAGAPSTDTQYF
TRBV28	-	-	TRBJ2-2	TGTGCCAGCAGTTTACCCCTAGAGGCAGAGGACACCGGGGAGCTGTTTTTT	CASSLPLEAEDTGELFF
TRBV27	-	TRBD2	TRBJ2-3	TGTGCCAGCATGTTTCGCGGGAGTACAGATACGCAGTATTTT	CASMFRGSTDTQYF
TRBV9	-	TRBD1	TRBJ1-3	TGTGCCAGCAGCGGTTACGTATCTATCCCGGGACAGCCTGGAAACACCATATATTTT	CASSGYVSIPGQPGNTIYF
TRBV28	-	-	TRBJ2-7	TGTGCCAGCAGTTTAGTTCCCGGGTACGAGCAGTACTTC	CASSLVPGYEQYF
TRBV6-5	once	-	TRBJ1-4	TGTGCCAGCAGTCCTCTTTCTGCAACTAATGAAAAACTGTTTTTT	CASSPLSATNEKLFF
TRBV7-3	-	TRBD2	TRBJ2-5	TGTGCCAGCGGTCTAGCGGGAGGGTTAGAGCAGTACTTC	CASGLAGGLEQYF
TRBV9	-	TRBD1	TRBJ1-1	TGTGCCAGCAGCGTAGTGGGGACAGACACTGAAGCTTTCTTT	CASSVVGTDTEAFF
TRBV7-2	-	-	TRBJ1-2	TGTGCCAGCAGCTTAACAAGTGCGGGCTACTATGGCTACACCTTC	CASSLTSAGYYGYTF
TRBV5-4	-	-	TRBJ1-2	TGTGCCAGCAGCTTGGGTAGGCAGGGAAACTATGGCTACACCTTC	CASSLGRQGNYGYTF
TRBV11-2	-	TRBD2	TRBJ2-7	TGTGCCAGCAGCCCATTCGCTAGCGGTTATGACTACGAGCAGTACTTC	CASSPFASGYDYEQYF
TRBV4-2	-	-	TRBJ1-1	TGTGCCAGCAGCCAAGTAACAGGATGGGTCGGTGAAGCTTTCTTT	CASSQVTGWVGEAFF
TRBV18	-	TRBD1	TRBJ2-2	TGTGCCAGCTCACCACTTACCCAGGGGGCTTTCCCCGGGGAGCTGTTTTTT	CASSPLTQGAFPGELFF
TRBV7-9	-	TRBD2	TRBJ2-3	TGTGCCAGCAGCCCAAAGGCGGGAGGGCCGTCCTACCTACGAAGGCAGTATTTT	CASSPKAGGPSYLRRQYF
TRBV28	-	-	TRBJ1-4	TGTGCCAGCAGTCTGCAGGAAAAACTGTTTTTT	CASSLQEKLFF
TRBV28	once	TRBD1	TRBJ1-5	TGTGCCAGCACCCCTGGGGGGACAGCGAGATGGCCCCAGCATTTT	CASTPGGTARWPQHF
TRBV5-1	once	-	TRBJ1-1	TGCGCCAGCAGCTTTAAGGGGTTGACTGAAGCTTTCTTT	CASSFKGLTEAFF
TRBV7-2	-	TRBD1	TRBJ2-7	TGTGCCAGCAGCTCCGGGGACAGGCAGGTGTACGAGCAGTACTTC	CASSSGDRQVYEQYF
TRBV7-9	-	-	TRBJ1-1	TGTGCCAGCAGCTGGGGACAGAACACTGAAGCTTTCTTT	CASSWGQNTEAFF
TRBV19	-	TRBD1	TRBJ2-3	TGTGCCAGTAGTCCGGGGACAGGGCGGGATACGCAGTATTTT	CASSPGTGRDTQYF
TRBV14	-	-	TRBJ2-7	TGTGCCAGCAGCCACAGGGATCCCTTTTCCGAGCAGTACTTC	CASSHRDPFSEQYF
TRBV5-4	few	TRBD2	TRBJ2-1	TGTGCCAGCAGCTTGGAATCTAGCGGGTATAGCTCCTACAATGAGCAGTTCTTC	CASSLESSGYSSYNEQFF
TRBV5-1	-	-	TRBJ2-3	TGCGCCAGCAGACTACAGGGCACAGATACGCAGTATTTT	CASRLQGTDTQYF